Each of the 13 T cell receptor beta chains below was sequenced from the same sample in a study of somatic mutations in cytotoxic T cells in rheumatoid arthritis. The assay was immunoSEQ multiplex PCR, and TCRdb's table has in-frame clones only and misses some. The table lists 10,000 to 15,000 clones, just under 80% of them singletons, with 22% in the top ten. The sequencing sample was made of CD8+ T cells sorted from blood. Source of these receptors: an adult with rheumatoid arthritis.

There are a few counts of this clone. CDR3 sequence (DNA): TGTGCCAGCTCAGCCCCAGCTGGACAGGGGGTCTACGAGCAGTACTTC. Residues: CASSAPAGQGVYEQYF. This sequence joins TRBV18 and TRBJ2-7; 10 bases line up with TRBD1. CDR1 and CDR2 from the germline V gene are KGHSH and LQKENI. V lost 5 bases to trimming and J lost 3 bases; unmatched junction nucleotides: 10. The CDR3 sequence is 16 residues long.

This rearrangement joins TRBV5-4 to TRBJ2-2, with D possibly called TRBD1 or TRBD2 (5 bases each). V was clipped by 1 base and J by 5 bases, with 12 bases between them. From germline, CDR1 is SGHNT and CDR2 YYREEE (reference sequence). CDR3 length: 15 amino acids. CDR3 DNA sequence: TGTGCCAGCAGCTTGCGAGGGGCAGGAACCGGGGAGCTGTTTTTT. It encodes CASSLRGAGTGELFF.

This clone was observed once. The chain has TRBV5-4 and TRBJ2-5, with D tentatively TRBD1 (5 bases). The DNA end lines up better with TRBJ2-7; the J call may be wrong. Germline V gives CDR1 SGHNT, CDR2 YYREEE (reference sequence). CDR3 length equals 13 residues. In DNA form, the CDR3 reads TGTGCCAGCAGCTGGGGCCCGTCCTACGAGCAGTACTTC. Protein sequence: CASSWGPSYEQYF.

J is TRBJ2-3 and V is TRBV11-3; 9 nucleotides agree with TRBD2. Germline assignment: CDR1 SGHNT and CDR2 YENEEA. J was trimmed by 4 bases and V by 0 bases; bases with no gene match: 2. CDR3 size: 15 residues. CDR3 residues: CASSLEAGGADTQYF. For the CDR3, the DNA is TGTGCCAGCAGCTTAGAAGCGGGAGGCGCAGATACGCAGTATTTT.

V gene TRBV5-6 combines with J gene TRBJ1-4, with TRBD1 as a possible D gene (5 bases). Germline lookup yields CDR1 SGHDT and CDR2 YYEEEE. CDR3 size: 15 residues. The V and J ends lost 0 bases and 4 bases respectively, with 10 bases between them. The CDR3 nucleotides read TGTGCCAGCAGCTTGGAAGAGGGGAGTAATGAAAAACTGTTTTTT. It is translated as CASSLEEGSNEKLFF.

V usage is TRBV7-9 and J usage is TRBJ1-1, with D possibly being TRBD1 (5 bases). Deletions cut 7 bases from V and 0 bases from J, with 9 bases between. The CDR3 runs to 13 residues. The germline CDR1 and CDR2 sequences are SEHNR and FQNEAQ (reference sequence). The CDR3 region is CASTPTVNTEAFF. The DNA for the CDR3 is TGTGCCAGCACCCCGACAGTGAACACTGAAGCTTTCTTT.

The chain carries TRBV27 and TRBJ1-1, with a weak D call TRBD1 (6 bases). Looked up from germline, CDR1 is MNHEY and CDR2 is SMNVEV (reference sequence). The CDR3 consists of 15 residues. V was pared by 6 bases and J by 0 bases, with 14 bases between. For the CDR3, the DNA is TGTGCCAGCAGGCGGGGGGGCGGTATGAACACTGAAGCTTTCTTT. Translated: CASRRGGGMNTEAFF.

V is TRBV27 and J is TRBJ2-7; 14 bases map to TRBD2. With 5 bases clipped from V and 2 bases from J, the junction kept 8 bases outside the gene matches. CDR3 length: 17 amino acids. The germline V gene has CDR1 MNHEY and CDR2 SMNVEV (reference sequence). CDR3 region: CASSPIGTSGSTYEQYF. The CDR3 DNA reads as TGTGCCAGCAGTCCCATCGGGACTAGCGGGAGCACCTACGAGCAGTACTTC.

The chain uses TRBV2 and TRBJ1-2; the D is unclear. V was trimmed by 5 bases and J by 3 bases, leaving 10 bases between them. The CDR3 consists of 13 residues. Germline CDR1 reads SNHLY; CDR2 reads FYNNEI. The CDR3 nucleotides are TGTGCCAGCAGTAGCGGCCCTCACTATGGCTACACCTTC. This codes for CASSSGPHYGYTF.

The rearrangement uses TRBV7-9 and TRBJ2-3, with 9 bases matching TRBD1. The CDR3 has 13 amino acids. Germline V CDR1 and CDR2: SEHNR, FQNEAQ (reference sequence). Losses at the gene ends were 6 bases for V and 4 bases for J; bases not matched to a gene: 2. The CDR3 nucleotides read TGTGCCAGCAGTACAGGGGGCCCAGATACGCAGTATTTT. Translated, it gives CASSTGGPDTQYF. Looking up the rest from reference TRBV7-9 and TRBJ2-3 gives the full variable domain: DTGVSQNPRHKITKRGQNVTFRCDPISEHNRLYWYRQTLGQGPEFLTYFQNEAQLEKSRLLSDRFSAERPKGSFSTLEIQRTEQGDSAMYLCASSTGGPDTQYFGPGTRLTVL.

The chain joins TRBV11-2 to TRBJ2-7; the match to TRBD2 covers 12 bases. The CDR3 has 18 amino acids. V was clipped by 1 base and J by 2 bases; unmatched bases: 9. Per the germline V gene, CDR1 is SGHAT and CDR2 is FQNNGV. The CDR3 here is CASSLVPLAGGPAYEQYF. The CDR3 nucleotides are TGTGCCAGCAGCTTAGTTCCCCTAGCGGGAGGGCCTGCCTACGAGCAGTACTTC.

In DNA form, the CDR3 reads TGTGCCAGCAGCTTAGTGGGGCAGGCTGGCTACACCTTC. Translated: CASSLVGQAGYTF. V is TRBV7-9 and J is TRBJ1-2; D might be TRBD1 (5 bases). Per germline, CDR1 SEHNR and CDR2 FQNEAQ (reference sequence). This CDR3 contains 13 residues. The ends were cut back, 1 base at V and 7 bases at J, with 10 bases in the middle.

The chain couples TRBV6-1 to TRBJ2-1, with 10 bases matching TRBD2. With V trimmed by 6 bases and J by 8 bases, 7 bases remained unmatched. Germline V lookup: CDR1 MNHNS, CDR2 SASEGT. This CDR3 is built from 14 residues. Here the CDR3 reads CASRASGRGYEQFF. As DNA, the CDR3 is TGTGCCAGCAGAGCTAGCGGGAGAGGGTATGAGCAGTTCTTC.